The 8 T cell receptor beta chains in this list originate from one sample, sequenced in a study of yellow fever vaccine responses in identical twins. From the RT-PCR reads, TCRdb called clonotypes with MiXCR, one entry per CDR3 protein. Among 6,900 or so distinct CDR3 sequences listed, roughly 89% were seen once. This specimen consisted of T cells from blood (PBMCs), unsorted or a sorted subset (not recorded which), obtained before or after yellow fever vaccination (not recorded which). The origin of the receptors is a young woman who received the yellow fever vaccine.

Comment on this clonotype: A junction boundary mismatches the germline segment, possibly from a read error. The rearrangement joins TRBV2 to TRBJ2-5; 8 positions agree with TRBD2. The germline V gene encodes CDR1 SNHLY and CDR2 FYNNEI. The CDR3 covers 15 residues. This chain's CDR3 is CASSEELADQETQYF. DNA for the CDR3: TGTGCCAGCAGCGAAGAACTAGCGGACCAAGAGACCCAGTACTTC.

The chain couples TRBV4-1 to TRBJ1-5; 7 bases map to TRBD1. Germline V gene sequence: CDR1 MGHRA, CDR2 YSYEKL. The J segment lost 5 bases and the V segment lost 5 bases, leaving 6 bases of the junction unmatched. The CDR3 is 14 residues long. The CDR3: CASSYRQGDQPQHF. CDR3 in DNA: TGCGCCAGCAGCTATCGACAGGGCGATCAGCCCCAGCATTTT.

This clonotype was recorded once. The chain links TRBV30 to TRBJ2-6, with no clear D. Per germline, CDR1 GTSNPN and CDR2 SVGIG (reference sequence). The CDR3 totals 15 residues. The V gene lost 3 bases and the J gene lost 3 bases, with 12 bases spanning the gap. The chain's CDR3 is CAWRPPILGANVLTF. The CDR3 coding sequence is TGTGCCTGGAGGCCGCCAATCCTTGGGGCCAACGTCCTGACTTTC. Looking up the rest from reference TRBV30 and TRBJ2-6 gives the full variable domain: SQTIHQWPATLVQPVGSPLSLECTVEGTSNPNLYWYRQAAGRGLQLLFYSVGIGQISSEVPQNLSASRPQDRQFILSSKKLLLSDSGFYLCAWRPPILGANVLTFGAGSRLTVL.

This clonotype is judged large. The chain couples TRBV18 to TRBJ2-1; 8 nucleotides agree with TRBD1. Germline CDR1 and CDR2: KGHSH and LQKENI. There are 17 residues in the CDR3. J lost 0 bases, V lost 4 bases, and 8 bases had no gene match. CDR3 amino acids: CASSQRQGSSSYNEQFF. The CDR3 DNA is TGTGCCAGCTCACAAAGACAGGGGTCCAGCTCCTACAATGAGCAGTTCTTC.

This CDR3 reads CASSLGPNRYEQYF. In DNA, the CDR3 is TGTGCCAGCAGCTTAGGGCCGAACCGCTACGAGCAGTACTTC. The V call is TRBV7-2, the J call TRBJ2-7; D uncertain. V lost 1 base and J 3 bases, leaving 10 bases between the germline ends. Per germline, CDR1 SGHTA and CDR2 FQGNSA. The CDR3 consists of 14 residues. Supplemented by reference TRBV7-2 and TRBJ2-7, the full variable domain reads GAGVSQSPSNKVTEKGKDVELRCDPISGHTALYWYRQSLGQGLEFLIYFQGNSAPDKSGLPSDRFSAERTGGSVSTLTIQRTQQEDSAVYLCASSLGPNRYEQYFGPGTRLTVT.

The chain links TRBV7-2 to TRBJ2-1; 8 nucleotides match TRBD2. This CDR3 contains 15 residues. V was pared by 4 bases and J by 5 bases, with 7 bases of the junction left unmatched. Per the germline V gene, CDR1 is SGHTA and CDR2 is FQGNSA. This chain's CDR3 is CASSYRTSINNEQFF. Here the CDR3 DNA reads TGTGCCAGCAGCTACCGGACTAGCATTAACAATGAGCAGTTCTTC.

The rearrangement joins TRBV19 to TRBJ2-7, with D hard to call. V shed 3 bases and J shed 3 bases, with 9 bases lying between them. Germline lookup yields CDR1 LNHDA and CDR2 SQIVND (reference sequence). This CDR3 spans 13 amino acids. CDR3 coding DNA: TGTGCCAGTAGTATGGGTCTAGTCTACGAGCAGTACTTC. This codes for CASSMGLVYEQYF.

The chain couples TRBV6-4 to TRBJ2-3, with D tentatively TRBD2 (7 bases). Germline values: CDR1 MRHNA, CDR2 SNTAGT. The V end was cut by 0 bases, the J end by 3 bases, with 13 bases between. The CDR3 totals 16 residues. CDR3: CASSDSGGGGTDTQYF. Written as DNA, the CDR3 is TGTGCCAGCAGTGACTCTGGGGGGGGCGGTACAGATACGCAGTATTTT.